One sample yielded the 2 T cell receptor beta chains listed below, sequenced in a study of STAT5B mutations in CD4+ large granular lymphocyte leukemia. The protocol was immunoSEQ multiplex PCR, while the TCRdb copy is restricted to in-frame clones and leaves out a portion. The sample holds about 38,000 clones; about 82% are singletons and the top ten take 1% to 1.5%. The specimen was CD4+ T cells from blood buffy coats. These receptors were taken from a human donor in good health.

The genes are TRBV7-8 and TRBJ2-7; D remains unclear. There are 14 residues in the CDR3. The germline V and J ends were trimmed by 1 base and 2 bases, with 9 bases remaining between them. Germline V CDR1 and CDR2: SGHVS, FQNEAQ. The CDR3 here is CASSLGGSAYEQYF. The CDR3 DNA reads TGTGCCAGCAGCTTAGGGGGATCCGCCTACGAGCAGTACTTC.

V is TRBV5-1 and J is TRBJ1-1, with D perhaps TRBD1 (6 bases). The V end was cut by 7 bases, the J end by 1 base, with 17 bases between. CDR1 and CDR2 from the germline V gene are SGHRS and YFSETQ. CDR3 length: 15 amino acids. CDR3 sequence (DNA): TGCGCCAGCGGAATCGGGGGCGCGAGGAACACTGAAGCTTTCTTT. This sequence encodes CASGIGGARNTEAFF.